The 21 T cell receptor beta chains in this list originate from one sample, sequenced in a study of OX40 agonist ivuxolimab in advanced cancers. Produced via immunoSEQ multiplex PCR; TCRdb's table is partial and in-frame only. The sample includes tens of thousands of clones, around four fifths of them seen just once. The sample here was CD4+ or CD8+ T cells sorted from blood, taken in a trial of the OX40 agonist ivuxolimab. The origin of the receptors is an adult with an advanced solid tumor such as melanoma, head and neck, liver or kidney cancer.

V usage is TRBV28 and J usage is TRBJ2-1, with D possibly TRBD1 on 6 matching bases. The germline V gene has CDR1 MDHEN and CDR2 SYDVKM. There are 13 residues in the CDR3. V gave up 5 bases and J gave up 2 bases, with 7 bases separating them. CDR3 in amino acids: CASSRDTYNEQFF. CDR3 nucleotide sequence: TGTGCCAGCAGTAGGGACACCTACAATGAGCAGTTCTTC.

This clone was counted a few times. V gene TRBV7-8 combines with J gene TRBJ2-2; weak D call: TRBD2 (6 bases). CDR1 SGHVS and CDR2 FQNEAQ come from the germline V gene. Trimming removed 5 bases from V and 4 bases from J, with 14 bases in between. This CDR3 region has 15 residues. CDR3 protein: CASSQRVSPTGELFF. The CDR3, as DNA: TGTGCCAGCAGCCAGCGGGTATCGCCCACCGGGGAGCTGTTTTTT.

This rearrangement joins TRBV7-9 to TRBJ2-7, with 12 bases fitting TRBD1. Losses at the gene ends were 8 bases for V and 6 bases for J; bases not matched to a gene: 11. Germline V gene sequence: CDR1 SEHNR, CDR2 FQNEAQ (reference sequence). CDR3 size: 15 residues. The CDR3 DNA follows: TGTGCCAGCGGGGAAACGGGGACAGGGGGCGGCGAGCAGTACTTC. Translating gives CASGETGTGGGEQYF.

The V call is TRBV30, the J call TRBJ1-1; D unresolved. This CDR3 spans 13 amino acids. CDR1 and CDR2 from the germline V gene are GTSNPN and SVGIG (reference sequence). Trimming took 1 base from V and 0 from J, leaving 6 bases between them. CDR3 nucleotides: TGTGCCTGGAGTGGGGCCGTGAACACTGAAGCTTTCTTT. This codes for CAWSGAVNTEAFF. Full variable domain (missing parts from reference TRBV30 and TRBJ1-1): SQTIHQWPATLVQPVGSPLSLECTVEGTSNPNLYWYRQAAGRGLQLLFYSVGIGQISSEVPQNLSASRPQDRQFILSSKKLLLSDSGFYLCAWSGAVNTEAFFGQGTRLTVV.

This chain joins TRBV2 and TRBJ2-5; D is unresolved. V lost 6 bases to trimming and J lost 5 bases, with 16 bases between them. CDR3 length: 14 residues. The V gene's germline CDR1 is SNHLY and CDR2 FYNNEI. The CDR3, as DNA: TGTGCCAGCAGCCTATCAGTGACCTGGGAGACCCAGTACTTC. Its protein is CASSLSVTWETQYF.

This clone was detected only a few times. The rearrangement uses TRBV7-7 and TRBJ2-1, with a possible D match to TRBD2 (5 bases). V lost 4 bases, J lost 9 bases, and 19 bases lay in between. CDR3 length: 15 residues. Germline V gene data show CDR1 as SSHAT and CDR2 as FNYEAQ (reference sequence). The DNA of the CDR3 is TGTGCCAGCAGCTCGACTATGGACTTGTTCGCTGAGCAGTTCTTC. Translating it yields CASSSTMDLFAEQFF.

The V and J genes are TRBV5-1 and TRBJ2-3; D gene ambiguous. Germline V gene lookup returns CDR1 SGHRS and CDR2 YFSETQ. V was pared by 3 bases and J by 4 bases, with 21 bases between. CDR3 length: 17 residues. This CDR3 is CASSSNVLQIRADTQYF. The CDR3 nucleotides read TGCGCCAGCAGCTCGAATGTGCTGCAGATAAGGGCAGATACGCAGTATTTT.

The V gene is TRBV9, the J gene TRBJ2-2; possible D gene TRBD1, 5 bases. CDR3 length: 13 residues. The V and J ends lost 4 bases and 6 bases respectively, with 10 bases between them. CDR1 and CDR2 from the germline V gene are SGDLS and YYNGEE. CDR3 nucleotide sequence: TGTGCCAGCAGCCCTCGGACATCCGGGGAGCTGTTTTTT. This codes for CASSPRTSGELFF. Full variable domain (outside the CDR3, taken from reference TRBV9 and TRBJ2-2): DSGVTQTPKHLITATGQRVTLRCSPRSGDLSVYWYQQSLDQGLQFLIQYYNGEERAKGNILERFSAQQFPDLHSELNLSSLELGDSALYFCASSPRTSGELFFGEGSRLTVL.

The CDR3 DNA follows: TGTGCCAGCAGCGCGGAGCTAGCGGGGGGTCCCCTTACCTACGAGCAGTACTTC. It codes for CASSAELAGGPLTYEQYF. The rearrangement links TRBV7-2 to TRBJ2-7; the match to TRBD2 covers 11 bases. The ends lost 5 bases at V and 2 bases at J; junction bases unmatched: 14. Germline V gene data show CDR1 as SGHTA and CDR2 as FQGNSA. This CDR3 spans 18 amino acids.

This clone was observed a single time. The chain is built from TRBV2 and TRBJ2-2; D uncertain. This CDR3 spans 14 amino acids. In germline, CDR1 is SNHLY, CDR2 FYNNEI. Trimming took off 2 bases at V and 1 base at J, with 5 bases between the two ends. The CDR3, as DNA: TGTGCCAGCAGTGAAAAGGTGAACACCGGGGAGCTGTTTTTT. It yields the protein CASSEKVNTGELFF.

The chain links TRBV27 to TRBJ2-7, with 8 bases identical to TRBD1. Germline V CDR1 and CDR2: MNHEY, SMNVEV (reference sequence). The CDR3 extends over 16 amino acids. Trimming cost V 7 bases and J 3 bases; bases outside gene matches: 14. Here the CDR3 DNA reads TGTGCCAGCATGTTGTATCCAGGGGGCGAACTCTACGAGCAGTACTTC. This gives the protein CASMLYPGGELYEQYF.

The chain links TRBV7-6 to TRBJ2-3, with D tentatively TRBD2 (6 bases). The V gene lost 5 bases and the J gene lost 0 bases, with 27 bases spanning the gap. Germline V CDR1 and CDR2: SGHVS, FNYEAQ. The CDR3 is made up of 20 amino acids. CDR3 in amino acids: CASSHLEGGEESRSTDTQYF. The CDR3 coding sequence is TGTGCCAGCAGCCATCTCGAAGGAGGGGAGGAATCGCGTAGCACAGATACGCAGTATTTT.

This chain connects TRBV4-3 to TRBJ2-5; TRBD1 aligns across 7 bases. V lost 2 bases, J lost 4 bases, and 1 base stayed unmatched. The CDR3 is 13 residues long. The V gene's germline CDR1 is LGHNA and CDR2 YSLEER. The CDR3 protein is CASSQPGGETQYF. The DNA of the CDR3 is TGCGCCAGCAGCCAACCAGGGGGAGAGACCCAGTACTTC.

This clone was observed a single time. The genes are TRBV6-1 and TRBJ1-2; D is ambiguous. V shed 1 base and J shed 5 bases, with 14 bases lying between them. CDR1 MNHNS and CDR2 SASEGT come from the germline V gene. This CDR3 has 15 amino acids. The CDR3 region has the DNA TGTGCCAGCAGTGAAGAATTAGGTACGGGTTATGGCTACACCTTC. Its translation: CASSEELGTGYGYTF.

This chain connects TRBV9 to TRBJ2-1; D ambiguous. Germline-derived CDR1 and CDR2 are SGDLS and YYNGEE. CDR3 size: 13 residues. V lost 3 bases, J lost 0 bases, and 4 bases lay in between. CDR3 in DNA: TGTGCCAGCAGCGGTCACTCCTACAATGAGCAGTTCTTC. Protein sequence: CASSGHSYNEQFF.

CDR3 sequence: CASSELGGAYGYTF. The CDR3 coding sequence is TGTGCCAGCAGTGAATTGGGGGGGGCTTATGGCTACACCTTC. The J gene is TRBJ1-2, the V gene TRBV6-5, with D possibly matching TRBD1 (6 bases). Germline-derived CDR1 and CDR2 are MNHEY and SVGAGI. The V and J ends lost 5 bases and 5 bases respectively, with 15 bases between them. This CDR3 is 14 amino acids long.

The V gene is TRBV6-5, the J gene TRBJ2-3, with 11 nucleotides matching TRBD2. V was pared by 0 bases and J by 5 bases, with 4 bases of the junction left unmatched. In germline, CDR1 is MNHEY, CDR2 SVGAGI. The CDR3 sequence is 16 residues long. CDR3 sequence reads: CASSYSLAGGRDTQYF. Written as DNA, the CDR3 is TGTGCCAGCAGTTACTCTTTAGCGGGGGGGAGAGATACGCAGTATTTT.

This clone was seen a handful of times. This sequence joins TRBV27 and TRBJ1-5; D uncertain. Deletions cut 0 bases from V and 4 bases from J, with 4 bases between. This CDR3 has 13 residues. Germline loops: CDR1 MNHEY, CDR2 SMNVEV (reference sequence). The CDR3 DNA reads TGTGCCAGCAGTTTATCTGCTAATCAGCCCCAGCATTTT. It encodes CASSLSANQPQHF.

This clone came up once. The J gene is TRBJ2-1, the V gene TRBV7-6; tentatively, D is TRBD2 (7 bases). CDR3 size: 14 residues. Germline values: CDR1 SGHVS, CDR2 FNYEAQ. The ends were cut back, 2 bases at V and 8 bases at J, with 13 bases in the middle. The CDR3 coding sequence is TGTGCCAGCAGCTTATTCGGGGAGGGGGATGAGCAGTTCTTC. As protein: CASSLFGEGDEQFF.

This sequence joins TRBV6-6 and TRBJ2-7; D unresolved. The ends were cut back, 6 bases at V and 6 bases at J, with 12 bases in the middle. The CDR3 totals 12 residues. The germline gives CDR1 MNHNY, CDR2 SVGAGI (reference sequence). The CDR3 DNA is TGTGCCAGCAGACCATGGGGTCTCGAGCAGTACTTC. It specifies CASRPWGLEQYF.

The rearrangement links TRBV7-8 to TRBJ1-6, with 7 bases lining up with TRBD1. The V gene end was trimmed by 5 bases and the J gene end by 5 bases; junction bases not matched to a gene: 18. In germline, CDR1 is SGHVS, CDR2 FQNEAQ. The CDR3 covers 19 residues. For the CDR3, the DNA is TGTGCCAGCAGCGAGGATGGGGAAACAGGGGTCTGGGATAATTCACCCCTCCACTTT. It translates to CASSEDGETGVWDNSPLHF.